This T cell receptor beta chain is drawn from a study of T cell repertoires in cytomegalovirus infection. For the study at large: Recently described HLA-C-restricted plus well-studied HLA-B-restricted CMV epitopes were used. Public TCR beta signatures provided an indication of both CMV infection and a matching HLA type.

Comments on this clonotype: Antigen: not known.

TCRdb reprocessed the reads with MiXCR, giving one entry per CDR3 protein. Here the sample spans 340,000 or so distinct CDR3 sequences, approximately 25% being singletons. CDR3 length: 14 amino acids. V lost 5 bases and J lost 5, with 13 bases in between. Germline V gene lookup returns CDR1 SGHTA and CDR2 FQGNSA. Study-wide findings and caveats: The ex vivo response was dominated by HLA-C-restricted CMV-specific TCR beta clonotypes. Summed frequency of shared TCR beta families picked out CMV carriers who also had the relevant HLA.

The chain couples TRBV7-2 to TRBJ2-1; D may match TRBD1 or TRBD2 (5 bases each). Sequences were derived from cultured PBMCs, sampled from culture after CMV antigen stimulation. This receptor was identified in a human donor in good health (CMV status not recorded). Some clones in this sample may be carry-over from other donors' samples. CDR3: CASSTGRSNNEQFF. The CDR3 nucleotides read TGTGCCAGCAGCACGGGACGATCCAACAATGAGCAGTTCTTC. Full variable domain (missing parts from reference TRBV7-2 and TRBJ2-1): GAGVSQSPSNKVTEKGKDVELRCDPISGHTALYWYRQSLGQGLEFLIYFQGNSAPDKSGLPSDRFSAERTGGSVSTLTIQRTQQEDSAVYLCASSTGRSNNEQFFGPGTRLTVL.